This paragraph covers one TCR beta chain sequence. CDR3 length equals 13 residues. The germline V gene encodes CDR1 LNHNV and CDR2 YYDKDF (reference sequence). V lost 0 bases and J lost 3, with 6 bases in between. The sample belongs to a study of shared clonotypes between healthy human individuals. This table comes from immunoSEQ multiplex PCR, and its TCRdb copy is limited to in-frame clones, with some not included. Of approximately 980,000 clones detected, 76% appear once; the ten largest clones hold approximately 1.5%. This clonotype was sampled from a man between 18 and 29 years old in good health. The chain couples TRBV15 to TRBJ2-7; D is uncertain. The sequenced material came from memory CD4+ T cells sorted from blood. Subset defined: CD45RA-negative fraction. The CDR3 loop is CATSREALYEQYF. The CDR3 bases are TGTGCCACCAGCAGAGAGGCTCTCTACGAGCAGTACTTC.